A single sample gave rise to the 13 T cell receptor beta chains below, sequenced in a study of tumor-infiltrating lymphocytes in primary liver carcinoma. Unsorted whole blood yielded blood RNA, and germline DNA was extracted as well. Total RNA (roughly 540 ng) served as template for TCR beta cDNA synthesis primed by a constant-region primer. Nested multiplex PCR, run for three rounds with slightly modified ARM-PCR, yielded TCR beta libraries. Running around 9 cycles apiece, the first two PCR rounds relied on TRBV1-TRBV30 forward primers together with a C-beta reverse primer. TCRdb reprocessed the multiplex PCR reads via MiXCR and lists one record per CDR3 protein. The sample yields about 320,000 distinct CDR3 sequences, 50% to 75% seen once. The specimen was peripheral blood. The receptor set was obtained from a woman aged 25 to 39 with primary liver carcinoma and hepatitis B virus infection.

The V gene is TRBV6-1, the J gene TRBJ2-3; 8 bases map to TRBD2. The CDR3 spans 14 residues. CDR1 MNHNS and CDR2 SASEGT come from the germline V gene. CDR3 residues: CTTSQRGSTDTQYF. CDR3 sequence (DNA): TGTACCACCAGTCAGCGGGGGAGCACAGATACGCAGTATTTT.

The sample holds one count of this clonotype. This sequence may be a read error, since a much larger clone differs from it by one base. The rearrangement links TRBV6-1 to TRBJ2-5; D possibly corresponds to TRBD1 (6 bases). This CDR3 contains 14 residues. Looked up from germline, CDR1 is MNHNS and CDR2 is SASEGT. Trimming shortened V by 4 bases and J by 5 bases, and 14 bases separated the two germline ends. The CDR3 loop reads CASSAGTPKETQYF. The CDR3 region has the DNA TGTGCCAGCAGTGCCGGGACACCTAAGGAGACCCAGTACTTC.

In this sample, this clonotype turned up many times. J is TRBJ1-1 and V is TRBV29-1, with D tentatively TRBD1 (6 bases). Trimming took 3 bases from V and 5 from J, leaving 10 bases between them. The CDR3 has 12 residues. Germline V lookup: CDR1 SQVTM, CDR2 ANQGSEA. CDR3 DNA: TGCAGCGTTGATGTCAGGGGTACTGAAGCTTTCTTT. This codes for CSVDVRGTEAFF.

Comment on this clonotype: The missing conserved phenylalanine or tryptophan at the end of this CDR3 makes a read error likely. The CDR3 coding sequence is TGCAGCGTTGAAGATTCCAGGGGCCTCTCCTACGAGCAGTACTCC. Translating gives CSVEDSRGLSYEQYS. The V call is TRBV29-1, the J call TRBJ2-7, with D possibly matching TRBD1 (6 bases). The V end was cut by 0 bases, the J end by 0 bases, with 12 bases between. CDR1 is SQVTM, CDR2 ANQGSEA, per germline. The CDR3 covers 15 residues.

Regarding this clonotype: Since the CDR3 does not end with the conserved phenylalanine or tryptophan, this likely comes from a read error. The J gene is TRBJ1-1, the V gene TRBV30; TRBD1 matches at 7 bases. The length of the CDR3 is 13 residues. The junction had 8 bases not matched to a gene; V was cut back by 4 bases and J by 6 bases. CDR1 GTSNPN and CDR2 SVGIG come from the germline V gene (reference sequence). The chain's CDR3 is CAWNSQGGPEAFS. The DNA of the CDR3 is TGTGCCTGGAACTCCCAAGGGGGCCCTGAAGCTTTCTCT.

Notes on this clonotype: The junction and the germline gene differ at one end; a read error may be behind it. The chain joins TRBV5-4 to TRBJ1-2; no reliable D call. The germline CDR1 and CDR2 sequences are SGHNT and YYREEE (reference sequence). The CDR3 sequence is 12 residues long. The CDR3 loop is CASSADTYSYTF. The CDR3 DNA reads TGTGCCAGCAGCGCCGACACCTATAGCTACACCTTC.

The sample holds many counts of this clonotype. The chain couples TRBV6-6 to TRBJ1-5; TRBD1 agrees at 9 bases. J gave up 7 bases and V 5 bases, and 3 bases lay outside the gene matches. Germline-derived CDR1 and CDR2 are MNHNY and SVGAGI (reference sequence). The CDR3 runs to 13 residues. Here the CDR3 DNA reads TGTGCCAGCAGTCGGGACAGGGCGCAGCCCCAGCATTTT. Translation gives CASSRDRAQPQHF.

In the case of this clonotype: Since the CDR3 does not end with the conserved phenylalanine or tryptophan, this likely comes from a read error. The chain employs TRBV6-5 and TRBJ2-3, with D maybe TRBD2 (5 bases). The V gene lost 6 bases and the J gene lost 6 bases, with 7 bases spanning the gap. This CDR3 comprises 11 residues. CDR1 and CDR2 (germline): MNHEY, SVGAGI. DNA of the CDR3: TGTGCCAGCAGAGAGCGGGATACGCAGTATTCT. Translating gives CASRERDTQYS.

The chain uses TRBV30 and TRBJ2-2; no firm D call. Trimming pared 3 bases from V and 4 bases from J, leaving 9 bases between. The germline CDR1 and CDR2 sequences are GTSNPN and SVGIG (reference sequence). The CDR3 is 13 residues long. CDR3 sequence: CAWRQHPTGELFF. The CDR3 DNA follows: TGTGCCTGGAGGCAACACCCCACCGGGGAGCTGTTTTTT.

As regards this clonotype: A much larger clone differs from this one at a single base, so this may be a read error. This sequence joins TRBV29-1 and TRBJ1-1; D gene uncertain. The CDR3 is 12 amino acids. V was clipped by 4 bases and J by 2 bases, with 8 bases between them. CDR1 SQVTM and CDR2 ANQGSEA come from the germline V gene. DNA of the CDR3: TGCAGCGTTGCCATTTCAAACACTGAAGCTTTCTTT. Protein: CSVAISNTEAFF.

In the case of this clonotype: One junction end disagrees with the germline gene, perhaps due to a read error. The chain links TRBV11-2 to TRBJ2-5; possible D gene TRBD2, 5 bases. The CDR3 spans 11 residues. Germline V CDR1 and CDR2: SGHAT, FQNNGV. In DNA form, the CDR3 reads TGCGCCAGCAGCCGCGGGCAGAGCCAGTACTTC. Translated, it gives CASSRGQSQYF.

Notes on this clonotype: Mismatch with germline at one junction end may stem from a read error. The rearrangement joins TRBV6-5 to TRBJ2-7; D call uncertain. CDR3 size: 14 residues. Per the germline V gene, CDR1 is MNHEY and CDR2 is SVGAGI. CDR3 protein: CASMGSARSYAQYF. The CDR3 DNA reads as TGTGCCAGCATGGGAAGCGCAAGATCCTACGCGCAGTACTTC.

The sample holds a few counts of this clonotype. The chain recombines TRBV6-5 with TRBJ1-1; D ambiguous. Germline CDR1 MNHEY, CDR2 SVGAGI. The CDR3 contains 14 residues. The V and J ends lost 2 bases and 1 base respectively, with 8 bases between them. CDR3 loop: CASSYKVSNTEAFF. The CDR3 DNA sequence: TGTGCCAGCAGTTACAAGGTCTCGAACACTGAAGCTTTCTTT.